Listed here are 13 T cell receptor beta chains from one sample, sequenced in a study of blood T cell repertoires in COVID-19. Sequencing used immunoSEQ multiplex PCR; TCRdb keeps in-frame clones, though not all of them. This table has fewer than 200,000 clones, around 80% appearing once. Sequencing was performed on peripheral blood. Receptors were obtained from a human donor in a cohort sampled during active COVID-19.

This clone was counted a single time. The chain employs TRBV7-2 and TRBJ2-5; the D is unclear. Germline V gene lookup returns CDR1 SGHTA and CDR2 FQGNSA. Trimming left V 3 bases short and J 2 bases short, with 13 bases between. The CDR3 loop spans 15 amino acids. In nucleotides, the CDR3 is TGTGCCAGCAGCTTCTGGCTATTGACACAAGAGACCCAGTACTTC. It specifies CASSFWLLTQETQYF.

This chain joins TRBV9 and TRBJ1-1; D is perhaps TRBD1 (5 bases). This CDR3 comprises 17 residues. CDR1 and CDR2 from the germline V gene are SGDLS and YYNGEE. V was trimmed by 4 bases and J by 1 base, leaving 20 bases between them. The CDR3 DNA is TGTGCCAGCAGCCCCGAGCGATTCCTGACAGCGAACACTGAAGCTTTCTTT. Translated, it gives CASSPERFLTANTEAFF.

V is TRBV30 and J is TRBJ1-4; 7 bases line up with TRBD1. CDR3 length equals 15 residues. Trimming cost V 7 bases and J 8 bases; bases outside gene matches: 16. Germline CDR1 is GTSNPN and CDR2 is SVGIG (reference sequence). The CDR3 protein is CAFSGQLETQEKLFF. The CDR3 DNA reads TGTGCCTTCTCGGGACAGCTCGAGACGCAGGAAAAACTGTTTTTT.

This chain connects TRBV5-4 to TRBJ1-1, with D unresolved. The V gene lost 0 bases and the J gene lost 10 bases, with 13 bases spanning the gap. This CDR3 is built from 13 residues. The germline V gene has CDR1 SGHNT and CDR2 YYREEE (reference sequence). The CDR3 loop reads CASSLAGGSVAFF. CDR3 sequence (DNA): TGTGCCAGCAGCTTGGCCGGCGGGAGCGTAGCTTTCTTT.

This CDR3 is CASSPDSADSPLHF. CDR3 DNA: TGCGCCAGCAGCCCTGACTCAGCTGATTCACCCCTCCACTTT. This chain joins TRBV5-1 and TRBJ1-6; D unresolved. Trimming took 4 bases from V and 8 from J, leaving 13 bases between them. Germline CDR1 reads SGHRS; CDR2 reads YFSETQ. The CDR3 runs to 14 residues.

The V call is TRBV19, the J call TRBJ2-7; D is unclear. Germline V gene lookup returns CDR1 LNHDA and CDR2 SQIVND (reference sequence). This CDR3 comprises 13 residues. V was pared by 4 bases and J by 5 bases, with 12 bases between. The CDR3 DNA reads TGTGCCAGTAGTAGCGTCGATAGAGACGAGCAGTACTTC. Its translation is CASSSVDRDEQYF.

The chain recombines TRBV6-5 with TRBJ1-1, with a possible D match to TRBD1 (6 bases). Germline loops: CDR1 MNHEY, CDR2 SVGAGI. The CDR3 has 11 amino acids. Deletions cut 6 bases from V and 7 bases from J, with 9 bases between. For the CDR3, the DNA is TGTGCCAGCAGGGGACAATTTGAAGCTTTCTTT. This gives the protein CASRGQFEAFF.

This clone showed up just once. The chain recombines TRBV10-3 with TRBJ2-3, with TRBD2 as a possible D gene (5 bases). This CDR3 comprises 13 residues. V shed 7 bases and J shed 4 bases, with 12 bases lying between them. CDR1 and CDR2 (germline): ENHRY, SYGVKD. CDR3 coding DNA: TGTGCCATCAAGGGAGACGGGGCAGATACGCAGTATTTT. It encodes CAIKGDGADTQYF.

The chain combines TRBV7-9 with TRBJ1-2, with D perhaps matching TRBD1 (6 bases). V lost 5 bases and J lost 6, with 19 bases in between. Germline CDR1 reads SEHNR; CDR2 reads FQNEAQ (reference sequence). The CDR3 extends over 15 amino acids. The DNA of the CDR3 is TGTGCCAGCAGCCAGCCCGGGGGGGGGCGGAATGGCTACACCTTC. This codes for CASSQPGGGRNGYTF.

The gene calls are TRBV5-6 and TRBJ1-5; 10 positions agree with TRBD1. The CDR3 consists of 17 residues. Germline CDR1 reads SGHDT; CDR2 reads YYEEEE. V lost 0 bases and J lost 6; bases outside the gene matches: 9. This chain's CDR3 is CASSLAGGTGDRQPQHF. The CDR3 DNA is TGTGCCAGCAGCTTGGCCGGGGGGACAGGGGATCGTCAGCCCCAGCATTTT. Looking up the rest from reference TRBV5-6 and TRBJ1-5 gives the full variable domain: DAGVTQSPTHLIKTRGQQVTLRCSPKSGHDTVSWYQQALGQGPQFIFQYYEEEERQRGNFPDRFSGHQFPNYSSELNVNALLLGDSALYLCASSLAGGTGDRQPQHFGDGTRLSIL.

The V call is TRBV5-1, the J call TRBJ1-5; D not resolved. V was pared by 7 bases and J by 5 bases, with 13 bases between. The CDR3 extends over 13 amino acids. From germline, CDR1 is SGHRS and CDR2 YFSETQ. As DNA, the CDR3 is TGCGCCAGCTCCTCGTCCCCTCATCAGCCCCAGCATTTT. Its translation: CASSSSPHQPQHF.

This sequence joins TRBV7-6 and TRBJ1-2; perhaps TRBD1 as D (6 bases). The CDR3 extends over 15 amino acids. V shed 0 bases and J shed 2 bases, with 10 bases lying between them. Germline-derived CDR1 and CDR2 are SGHVS and FNYEAQ. As DNA, the CDR3 is TGTGCCAGCAGCTTAGCGCAGGGGTTGAACTATGGCTACACCTTC. It encodes CASSLAQGLNYGYTF.

The chain links TRBV12-3 or TRBV12-4 to TRBJ2-7; no firm D call. The CDR3 runs to 11 residues. Between the trimmed V and J ends, which lost 8 bases and 7 bases, there was a span of 12 bases. The CDR3: CASLLRGEQYF. In DNA form, the CDR3 reads TGTGCCAGCCTCTTGCGAGGAGAGCAGTACTTC.